Following are 7 T cell receptor beta chains from one sample sequenced in a study of shared clonotypes between healthy human individuals. Sequencing was performed with immunoSEQ multiplex PCR; in TCRdb, only in-frame clones are kept and a portion is missing. The sample shows fewer than 400,000 clones, less than 85% of them seen only once. Material: memory CD4+ T cells sorted from blood. Subset here: CD45RA-negative fraction. The source is a man aged 30-40 years in good health.

V and J are TRBV9 and TRBJ2-3; D ambiguous. In germline, CDR1 is SGDLS, CDR2 YYNGEE. The CDR3 extends over 14 amino acids. The germline V and J ends were trimmed by 0 bases and 2 bases, with 7 bases remaining between them. In DNA form, the CDR3 reads TGTGCCAGCAGCGTAGGCTTCCACACAGATACGCAGTATTTT. It encodes CASSVGFHTDTQYF.

This chain links TRBV7-2 with TRBJ2-1; 9 nucleotides match TRBD2. Trimming removed 1 base from V and 6 bases from J; junction bases left unmatched: 4. The CDR3 totals 15 residues. Looked up from germline, CDR1 is SGHTA and CDR2 is FQGNSA. CDR3 sequence: CASSLGTSDFNEQFF. The CDR3 DNA reads TGTGCCAGCAGCTTAGGGACTAGCGACTTCAATGAGCAGTTCTTC.

This clone was detected a few times. The chain employs TRBV5-1 and TRBJ2-2, with TRBD2 matching 11 bases. The CDR3 sequence is 17 residues long. Trimming removed 2 bases from V and 6 bases from J; junction bases left unmatched: 9. The germline gives CDR1 SGHRS, CDR2 YFSETQ. This chain's CDR3 is CASSLGLSGRASGELFF. The CDR3 DNA follows: TGCGCCAGCAGCTTAGGCCTTAGCGGGAGGGCCTCCGGGGAGCTGTTTTTT.

The chain is built from TRBV28 and TRBJ2-5; 7 bases line up with TRBD1. The CDR3 totals 16 residues. Germline V gives CDR1 MDHEN, CDR2 SYDVKM. The V segment lost 5 bases and the J segment 7 bases; nucleotides outside the gene matches: 16. Here the CDR3 reads CASSGIQTGSRGTQYF. The CDR3 nucleotides are TGTGCCAGCAGTGGAATACAGACAGGGTCTAGGGGGACCCAGTACTTC. Filled out from reference TRBV28 and TRBJ2-5, the complete variable domain reads DVKVTQSSRYLVKRTGEKVFLECVQDMDHENMFWYRQDPGLGLRLIYFSYDVKMKEKGDIPEGYSVSREKKERFSLILESASTNQTSMYLCASSGIQTGSRGTQYFGPGTRLLVL.

This rearrangement joins TRBV2 to TRBJ1-1; TRBD1 is a possible D gene (6 bases). The CDR3 spans 13 residues. Germline V gene sequence: CDR1 SNHLY, CDR2 FYNNEI. Trimming pared 7 bases from V and 1 base from J, leaving 10 bases between. The CDR3, as DNA: TGTGCCAGCAAGGGACAATCGAACACTGAAGCTTTCTTT. Translated: CASKGQSNTEAFF.

The V gene is TRBV5-4, the J gene TRBJ2-4; no clear D. The CDR3 is 14 amino acids. Germline CDR1 SGHNT, CDR2 YYREEE (reference sequence). V lost 1 base and J lost 3, with 8 bases in between. The CDR3 loop is CASSLPDGKNIQYF. DNA of the CDR3: TGTGCCAGCAGCTTGCCGGACGGCAAAAACATTCAGTACTTC.

This clone was picked up one time. A far larger clone lies a single base away; this is likely a read error. This rearrangement joins TRBV7-9 to TRBJ1-1; D remains unclear. Germline V lookup: CDR1 SEHNR, CDR2 FQNEAQ (reference sequence). The V end lost 1 base, the J end lost 1 base, and 4 bases lay between the germline ends. The CDR3 has 13 amino acids. Here the CDR3 reads CASSLGQNTEAFF. CDR3 sequence (DNA): TGTGCCAGCAGCTTAGGACAGAACACTGAAGCTTTCTTT.